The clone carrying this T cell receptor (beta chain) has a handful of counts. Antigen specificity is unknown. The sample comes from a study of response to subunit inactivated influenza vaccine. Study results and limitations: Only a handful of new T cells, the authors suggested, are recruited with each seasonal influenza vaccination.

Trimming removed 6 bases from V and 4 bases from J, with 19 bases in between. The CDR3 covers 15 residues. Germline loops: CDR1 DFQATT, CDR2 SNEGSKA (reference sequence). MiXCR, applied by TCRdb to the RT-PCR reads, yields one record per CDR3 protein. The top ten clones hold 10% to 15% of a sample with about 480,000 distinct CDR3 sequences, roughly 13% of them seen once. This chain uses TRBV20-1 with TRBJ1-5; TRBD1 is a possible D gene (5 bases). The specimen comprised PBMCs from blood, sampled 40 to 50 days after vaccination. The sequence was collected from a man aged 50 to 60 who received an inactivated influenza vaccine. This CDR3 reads CSALISGHSNQPQHF. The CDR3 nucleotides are TGCAGTGCCCTGATTTCCGGACACTCTAATCAGCCCCAGCATTTT.